Shown below are 30 T cell receptor beta chains from a single sample sequenced in a study of identifying expanded T cells in peripheral blood. Some clones are missing from TCRdb's copy, which holds only in-frame ones; the method was immunoSEQ multiplex PCR. The sample records some 78,000 clones, 70% to 90% being singletons. Sequencing was performed on blood. These receptors originate from a person aged 18 to 69 in good health.

V is TRBV15 and J is TRBJ2-7; 12 positions agree with TRBD1. Trimming removed 0 bases from V and 6 bases from J; junction bases left unmatched: 9. Germline CDR1 is LNHNV and CDR2 is YYDKDF (reference sequence). This CDR3 contains 17 residues. CDR3 nucleotides: TGTGCCACCAGCAGAGACCTGACCGGGACAGGGGGCTTCGAGCAGTACTTC. Its protein product is CATSRDLTGTGGFEQYF.

The chain is built from TRBV29-1 and TRBJ2-3; D may correspond to TRBD1 or TRBD2 (5 bases each). The V end was cut by 6 bases, the J end by 0 bases, with 16 bases between. The CDR3 runs to 15 residues. Germline values: CDR1 SQVTM, CDR2 ANQGSEA. The CDR3 protein is CSVVTGTGSTDTQYF. CDR3 sequence (DNA): TGCAGCGTCGTAACCGGGACGGGGAGCACAGATACGCAGTATTTT.

The chain carries TRBV28 and TRBJ1-2, with D hard to call. Trimming removed 2 bases from V and 1 base from J, with 11 bases in between. The CDR3 has 15 residues. Germline loops: CDR1 MDHEN, CDR2 SYDVKM. CDR3 sequence: CASSLPDGNNYGYTF. DNA of the CDR3: TGTGCCAGCAGTTTACCGGACGGAAATAACTATGGCTACACCTTC.

In regard to this clone: Additional DNA sequences in this sample encode the identical CDR3. This chain's CDR3 is CASSSGTAPYEQYF. The CDR3, as DNA: TGTGCCAGCAGCTCCGGGACAGCCCCCTACGAGCAGTACTTC. This chain joins TRBV7-2 and TRBJ2-7; 7 nucleotides align to TRBD1. Trimming cost V 4 bases and J 2 bases; bases outside gene matches: 5. This CDR3 contains 14 residues. Germline V lookup: CDR1 SGHTA, CDR2 FQGNSA.

The chain carries TRBV2 and TRBJ1-1, with D possibly being TRBD1 (6 bases). Trimming took 5 bases from V and 1 from J, leaving 14 bases between them. CDR1 and CDR2 from the germline V gene are SNHLY and FYNNEI. This CDR3 has 15 amino acids. The CDR3 nucleotides read TGTGCCAGCAGTCCTAGGGGGGTAGCGAACACTGAAGCTTTCTTT. As protein: CASSPRGVANTEAFF.

The chain is built from TRBV19 and TRBJ2-7, with 9 positions matching TRBD2. CDR1 LNHDA and CDR2 SQIVND come from the germline V gene (reference sequence). This CDR3 contains 17 residues. V trimming: 5 bases; J trimming: 6 bases; junction bases outside the gene matches: 17. CDR3 DNA: TGTGCCAGTAGTCCCCAGGGGAGCGGGAGGAGTCCAGGCGAGCAGTACTTC. Its protein product is CASSPQGSGRSPGEQYF.

The chain carries TRBV6-5 and TRBJ1-2; D might be TRBD1 (5 bases). Trimming stripped 0 bases from V and 4 bases from J, with 12 bases between. The CDR3 contains 15 residues. Germline values: CDR1 MNHEY, CDR2 SVGAGI. The CDR3 spells CASSYSNSGGYGYTF. CDR3 nucleotide sequence: TGTGCCAGCAGTTACTCGAATTCGGGGGGCTATGGCTACACCTTC.

The J gene is TRBJ1-5, the V gene TRBV7-2; D uncertain. CDR1 and CDR2 (germline): SGHTA, FQGNSA. This CDR3 is built from 15 residues. V lost 0 bases, J lost 5 bases, and 11 bases lay in between. Here the CDR3 DNA reads TGTGCCAGCAGCTTAGCGCTTGAGGGTTATCAGCCCCAGCATTTT. It translates to CASSLALEGYQPQHF.

This chain connects TRBV4-1 to TRBJ2-7; the D call may be TRBD1 or TRBD2 (6 bases each). Germline V gene data show CDR1 as MGHRA and CDR2 as YSYEKL. This CDR3 comprises 18 residues. Trimming cost V 2 bases and J 2 bases, with 22 bases left between them. The CDR3 bases are TGCGCCAGCAGCCAAACTTTGAGAGGTGGGGGGCGGACCTACGAGCAGTACTTC. Residues: CASSQTLRGGGRTYEQYF.

This chain joins TRBV6-1 and TRBJ2-1; TRBD1 is a possible D gene (5 bases). The germline V and J ends were trimmed by 8 bases and 6 bases, with 14 bases remaining between them. Germline V gene lookup returns CDR1 MNHNS and CDR2 SASEGT. The CDR3 totals 13 residues. In DNA form, the CDR3 reads TGTGCCAGCCAGGGTAGGGGCGGCAATGAGCAGTTCTTC. It codes for CASQGRGGNEQFF.

This clone was counted a single time. The J gene is TRBJ2-7, the V gene TRBV16; 7 nucleotides agree with TRBD1. V dropped 0 bases and J dropped 3; count of bases not matched to a gene: 5. The V gene's germline CDR1 is KGHSY and CDR2 FQNENV. The CDR3 is made up of 15 amino acids. This CDR3 is CASSQSMGQIYEQYF. The CDR3 DNA reads as TGTGCCAGCAGCCAATCGATGGGACAGATCTACGAGCAGTACTTC.

This clone showed up just a few times. The chain recombines TRBV5-4 with TRBJ1-5, with no clear D. Trimming removed 0 bases at V and 5 bases at J, with 3 bases between. The CDR3 is made up of 12 amino acids. Germline V gene sequence: CDR1 SGHNT, CDR2 YYREEE (reference sequence). CDR3 protein: CASSLGDQPQHF. The CDR3, as DNA: TGTGCCAGCAGCTTGGGGGATCAGCCCCAGCATTTT.

The chain is built from TRBV19 and TRBJ1-2; D is ambiguous. Germline assignment: CDR1 LNHDA and CDR2 SQIVND (reference sequence). The CDR3 is made up of 15 amino acids. V was cut by 5 bases and J by 7 bases, with 20 bases left in between. CDR3 in amino acids: CASSFDLLGSSGYTF. The CDR3 DNA sequence: TGTGCCAGTAGTTTTGACCTCCTGGGATCCAGTGGCTACACCTTC.

The rearrangement joins TRBV4-2 to TRBJ2-3; D gene uncertain. The germline V and J ends were trimmed by 0 bases and 11 bases, with 15 bases remaining between them. The CDR3 contains 14 residues. Germline CDR1 is LGHNA and CDR2 is YNFKEQ. The CDR3 bases are TGTGCCAGCAGCCAAGAACCGACCTGGGTGGAGCAGTATTTT. Its protein is CASSQEPTWVEQYF.

The chain uses TRBV28 and TRBJ2-3; D uncertain. The germline V gene encodes CDR1 MDHEN and CDR2 SYDVKM. The V and J ends lost 4 bases and 1 base respectively, with 9 bases between them. The CDR3 totals 14 residues. CDR3 sequence: CASSSPRGTDTQYF. CDR3 in DNA: TGTGCCAGCAGTTCTCCCCGCGGCACAGATACGCAGTATTTT.

This clone was detected only once. CDR3 coding DNA: TGTGCCAGCAGTCCTACCCGGACTAGCGATGAGCAGTTCTTC. As protein: CASSPTRTSDEQFF. The rearrangement links TRBV6-5 to TRBJ2-1; 9 positions agree with TRBD2. After removal of 5 bases from V and 8 bases from J, the junction contained 7 bases not matched to a gene. The germline V gene encodes CDR1 MNHEY and CDR2 SVGAGI. The CDR3 is 14 amino acids.

The V call is TRBV6-1, the J call TRBJ1-1; D unresolved. The CDR3 is 13 amino acids. V lost 3 bases to trimming and J lost 5 bases, with 10 bases between them. Germline values: CDR1 MNHNS, CDR2 SASEGT. As DNA, the CDR3 is TGTGCCAGCAGTGAGGGCAGCTGGACTGAAGCTTTCTTT. Its protein product is CASSEGSWTEAFF.

This clone has only one observation. V usage is TRBV5-1 and J usage is TRBJ1-3; 7 nucleotides align to TRBD1. The length of the CDR3 is 15 residues. Germline V gene sequence: CDR1 SGHRS, CDR2 YFSETQ. Trimming cost V 4 bases and J 3 bases; bases outside gene matches: 7. The CDR3 DNA is TGCGCCAGCAGCATGACAGGGTCGGATGGAAACACCATATATTTT. It specifies CASSMTGSDGNTIYF.

This chain connects TRBV19 to TRBJ2-5; D gene ambiguous. Germline CDR1 LNHDA, CDR2 SQIVND (reference sequence). The CDR3 has 12 amino acids. V was shortened by 3 bases and J by 4 bases, with 6 bases between the two germline ends. Here the CDR3 reads CASSIPGETQYF. The CDR3, as DNA: TGTGCCAGTAGTATCCCTGGAGAGACCCAGTACTTC.

The rearrangement uses TRBV19 and TRBJ2-7; TRBD1 agrees at 9 bases. CDR1 is LNHDA, CDR2 SQIVND, per germline (reference sequence). The V and J ends lost 5 bases and 0 bases, in that order; junction bases with no gene match: 11. There are 17 residues in the CDR3. Here the CDR3 DNA reads TGTGCCAGTAGTTTGACAATACCGGGACAGGGCTCCTACGAGCAGTACTTC. This encodes CASSLTIPGQGSYEQYF. The variable domain in full, with the rest retrieved from reference TRBV19 and TRBJ2-7, is DGGITQSPKYLFRKEGQNVTLSCEQNLNHDAMYWYRQDPGQGLRLIYYSQIVNDFQKGDIAEGYSVSREKKESFPLTVTSAQKNPTAFYLCASSLTIPGQGSYEQYFGPGTRLTVT.

This chain links TRBV15 with TRBJ2-4; no definite D call. There are 20 residues in the CDR3. Deletions cut 0 bases from V and 0 bases from J, with 21 bases between. CDR1 is LNHNV and CDR2 is YYDKDF in the germline V gene (reference sequence). CDR3 region: CATSRDLPVAAGLAKNIQYF. The CDR3 DNA reads TGTGCCACCAGCAGAGATCTCCCCGTAGCCGCAGGCTTAGCCAAAAACATTCAGTACTTC.

The count of this clone is one. The chain combines TRBV20-1 with TRBJ1-1; D gene unclear. The germline CDR1 and CDR2 sequences are DFQATT and SNEGSKA (reference sequence). V lost 7 bases, J lost 1 base, and 7 bases lay in between. The CDR3 consists of 11 residues. The CDR3 nucleotides read TGCAGTGGGCGGGGGAACACTGAAGCTTTCTTT. Translation gives CSGRGNTEAFF.

J is TRBJ1-1 and V is TRBV25-1; D call uncertain. The CDR3 has 14 residues. The ends were cut back, 0 bases at V and 2 bases at J, with 7 bases in the middle. The germline V gene has CDR1 MGHDK and CDR2 SYGVNS. CDR3 bases: TGTGCCAGCAGTGAATACGGGGAAAACACTGAAGCTTTCTTT. Protein: CASSEYGENTEAFF.

The rearrangement joins TRBV30 to TRBJ1-2; D perhaps matches TRBD1 (5 bases). CDR1 is GTSNPN, CDR2 SVGIG, per germline (reference sequence). The CDR3 contains 13 residues. The V end was cut by 0 bases, the J end by 3 bases, with 8 bases between. CDR3 region: CAWSVQGHYGYTF. Here the CDR3 DNA reads TGTGCCTGGAGTGTTCAGGGCCACTATGGCTACACCTTC. Complete variable domain (other parts from reference TRBV30 and TRBJ1-2): SQTIHQWPATLVQPVGSPLSLECTVEGTSNPNLYWYRQAAGRGLQLLFYSVGIGQISSEVPQNLSASRPQDRQFILSSKKLLLSDSGFYLCAWSVQGHYGYTFGSGTRLTVV.

This chain uses TRBV5-1 with TRBJ2-3; D gene ambiguous. V was clipped by 2 bases and J by 4 bases, with 17 bases between them. CDR1 is SGHRS and CDR2 is YFSETQ in the germline V gene. The CDR3 is 16 amino acids. Here the CDR3 DNA reads TGCGCCAGCAGCTTAGATGGGCCCTCCGCCCCAGATACGCAGTATTTT. Protein sequence: CASSLDGPSAPDTQYF.

The chain uses TRBV6-6 and TRBJ1-2; D might be TRBD1 (6 bases). The CDR3 is made up of 15 amino acids. CDR1 and CDR2 (germline): MNHNY, SVGAGI (reference sequence). Trimming took off 0 bases at V and 4 bases at J, with 12 bases between the two ends. CDR3 nucleotides: TGTGCCAGCAGTTACTCGATGGGGGCCTCCTATGGCTACACCTTC. Protein sequence: CASSYSMGASYGYTF.

The V and J genes are TRBV7-6 and TRBJ2-1; possible D gene TRBD1, 6 bases. Germline lookup yields CDR1 SGHVS and CDR2 FNYEAQ. V lost 2 bases to trimming and J lost 6 bases, with 14 bases between them. This CDR3 has 15 amino acids. CDR3 sequence reads: CASSLRSGDGNEQFF. CDR3 bases: TGTGCCAGCAGCTTAAGGTCAGGGGACGGCAATGAGCAGTTCTTC. Variable domain in full (rest from reference TRBV7-6 and TRBJ2-1): GAGVSQSPRYKVTKRGQDVALRCDPISGHVSLYWYRQALGQGPEFLTYFNYEAQQDKSGLPNDRFSAERPEGSISTLTIQRTEQRDSAMYRCASSLRSGDGNEQFFGPGTRLTVL.

This rearrangement joins TRBV9 to TRBJ1-2; 8 bases are a match to TRBD1. Unmatched junction bases numbered 12, after V lost 0 bases and J lost 8 bases. The CDR3 runs to 16 residues. Germline V gene sequence: CDR1 SGDLS, CDR2 YYNGEE. This chain's CDR3 is CASSVEATGGSGGYTF. DNA for the CDR3: TGTGCCAGCAGCGTAGAGGCTACAGGGGGATCGGGGGGCTACACCTTC.

The V gene is TRBV7-2, the J gene TRBJ1-5, with D unresolved. V was trimmed by 1 base and J by 0 bases, leaving 13 bases between them. The CDR3 has 17 residues. CDR1 is SGHTA, CDR2 FQGNSA, per germline. CDR3 nucleotide sequence: TGTGCCAGCAGCTTAGGGGGTGGGCCCTATAGCAATCAGCCCCAGCATTTT. Protein product: CASSLGGGPYSNQPQHF. Together with reference TRBV7-2 and TRBJ1-5, the CDR3 gives the full variable domain: GAGVSQSPSNKVTEKGKDVELRCDPISGHTALYWYRQSLGQGLEFLIYFQGNSAPDKSGLPSDRFSAERTGGSVSTLTIQRTQQEDSAVYLCASSLGGGPYSNQPQHFGDGTRLSIL.

The chain links TRBV7-4 to TRBJ2-1; TRBD2 matches 7 bases. The CDR3 is made up of 13 amino acids. Germline V gene data show CDR1 as SGHVT and CDR2 as SQSDAQ. With V trimmed by 8 bases and J by 8 bases, 9 bases remained unmatched. CDR3 DNA sequence: TGTGCCAGCTCCTCAGAGACTAGCTATGAGCAGTTCTTC. Its translation is CASSSETSYEQFF.